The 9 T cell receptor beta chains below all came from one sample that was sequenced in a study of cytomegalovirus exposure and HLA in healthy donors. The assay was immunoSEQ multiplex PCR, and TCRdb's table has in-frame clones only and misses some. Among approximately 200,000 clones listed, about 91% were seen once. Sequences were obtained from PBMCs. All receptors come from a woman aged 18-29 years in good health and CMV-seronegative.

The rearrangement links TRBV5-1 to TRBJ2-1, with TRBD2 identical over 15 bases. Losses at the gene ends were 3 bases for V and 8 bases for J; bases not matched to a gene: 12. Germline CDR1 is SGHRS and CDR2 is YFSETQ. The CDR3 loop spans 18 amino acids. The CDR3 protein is CASSWTSGRGAFRDEQFF. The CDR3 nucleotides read TGCGCCAGCAGCTGGACTAGCGGGAGGGGCGCCTTTAGGGATGAGCAGTTCTTC.

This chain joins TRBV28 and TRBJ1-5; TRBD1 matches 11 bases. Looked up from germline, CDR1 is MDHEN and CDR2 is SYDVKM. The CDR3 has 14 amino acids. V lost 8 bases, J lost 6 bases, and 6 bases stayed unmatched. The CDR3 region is CASLPDRGRQPQHF. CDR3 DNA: TGTGCCAGCCTCCCGGACAGGGGGCGTCAGCCCCAGCATTTT. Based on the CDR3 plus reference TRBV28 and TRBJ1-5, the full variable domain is DVKVTQSSRYLVKRTGEKVFLECVQDMDHENMFWYRQDPGLGLRLIYFSYDVKMKEKGDIPEGYSVSREKKERFSLILESASTNQTSMYLCASLPDRGRQPQHFGDGTRLSIL.

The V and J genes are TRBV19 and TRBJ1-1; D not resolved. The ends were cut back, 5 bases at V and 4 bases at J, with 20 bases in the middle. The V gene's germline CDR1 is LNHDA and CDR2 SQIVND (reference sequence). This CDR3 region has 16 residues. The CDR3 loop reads CASSPAFTALGTEAFF. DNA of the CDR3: TGTGCCAGTAGTCCAGCGTTCACCGCCCTGGGCACTGAAGCTTTCTTT.

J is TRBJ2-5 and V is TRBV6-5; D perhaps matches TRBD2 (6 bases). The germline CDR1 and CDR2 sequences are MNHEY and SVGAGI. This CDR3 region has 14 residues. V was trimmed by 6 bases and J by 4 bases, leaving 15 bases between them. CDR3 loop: CASRKDRGTETQYF. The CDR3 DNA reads TGTGCCAGCAGGAAAGACCGGGGGACAGAGACCCAGTACTTC.

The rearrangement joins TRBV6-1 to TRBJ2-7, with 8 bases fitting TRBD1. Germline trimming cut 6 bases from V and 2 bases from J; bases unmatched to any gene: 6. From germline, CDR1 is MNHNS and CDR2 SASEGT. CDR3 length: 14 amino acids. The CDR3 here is CASRIQGGTYEQYF. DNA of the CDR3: TGTGCCAGCAGGATACAGGGGGGAACCTACGAGCAGTACTTC.

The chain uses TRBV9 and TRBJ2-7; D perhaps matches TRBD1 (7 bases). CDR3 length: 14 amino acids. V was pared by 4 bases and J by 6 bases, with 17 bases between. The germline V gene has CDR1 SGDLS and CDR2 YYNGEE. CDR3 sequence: CASSPARGAGEQYF. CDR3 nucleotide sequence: TGTGCCAGCAGCCCGGCCAGGGGGGCGGGCGAGCAGTACTTC.

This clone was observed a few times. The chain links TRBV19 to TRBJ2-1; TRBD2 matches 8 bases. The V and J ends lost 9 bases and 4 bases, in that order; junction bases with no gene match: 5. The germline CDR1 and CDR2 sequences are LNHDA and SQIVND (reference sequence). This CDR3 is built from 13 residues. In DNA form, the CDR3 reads TGTGCCAGCCCGGGGGGGAGTTACAATGAGCAGTTCTTC. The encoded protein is CASPGGSYNEQFF.

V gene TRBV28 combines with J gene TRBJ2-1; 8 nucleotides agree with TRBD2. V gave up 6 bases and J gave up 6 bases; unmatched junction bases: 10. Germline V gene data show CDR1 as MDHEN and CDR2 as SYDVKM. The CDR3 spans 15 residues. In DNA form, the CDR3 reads TGTGCCAGCAGCCCGGCTAGCGGGCGACTCAATGAGCAGTTCTTC. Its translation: CASSPASGRLNEQFF.

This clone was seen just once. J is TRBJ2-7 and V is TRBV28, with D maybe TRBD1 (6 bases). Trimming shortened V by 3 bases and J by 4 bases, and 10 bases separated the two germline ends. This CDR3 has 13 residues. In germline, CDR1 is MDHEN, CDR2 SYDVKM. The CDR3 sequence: CASSLARGYEQYF. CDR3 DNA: TGTGCCAGCAGTTTGGCCAGGGGTTACGAGCAGTACTTC.